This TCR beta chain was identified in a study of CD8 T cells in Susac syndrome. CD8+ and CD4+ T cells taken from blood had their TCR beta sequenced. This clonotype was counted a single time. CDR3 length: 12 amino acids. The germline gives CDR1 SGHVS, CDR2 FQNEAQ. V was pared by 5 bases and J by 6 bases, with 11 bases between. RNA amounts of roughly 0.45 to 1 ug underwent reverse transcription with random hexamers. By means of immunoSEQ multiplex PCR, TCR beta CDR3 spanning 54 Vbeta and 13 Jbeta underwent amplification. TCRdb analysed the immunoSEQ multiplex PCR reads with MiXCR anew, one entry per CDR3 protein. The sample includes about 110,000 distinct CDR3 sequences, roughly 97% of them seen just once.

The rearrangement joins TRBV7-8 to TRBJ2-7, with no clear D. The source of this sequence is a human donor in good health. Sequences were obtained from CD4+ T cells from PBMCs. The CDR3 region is CASSPPDREQYF. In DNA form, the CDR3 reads TGTGCCAGCAGCCCTCCAGATCGCGAGCAGTACTTC.